A selection of T cell receptor beta chains follows, all from one sample in a study of cytomegalovirus exposure and HLA in healthy donors. Clones were read by immunoSEQ multiplex PCR, and TCRdb kept only the in-frame ones, dropping some. The sample has around 300,000 clones, approximately 86% seen once; the top ten hold roughly 0.88%. Source material: PBMCs. These receptors came from a man between 25 and 39 years old in good health and CMV-seronegative. Each CDR3 is given with its conserved first and last residue. Fields, in order: D gene, V gene, J gene, clone size, CDR3 DNA, CDR3 protein. A D gene is named only where the DNA matches it firmly. Clone size is shown for a subset of rows, as once, few, many or a class of expanded clone.

-	TRBV5-4	TRBJ1-2	-	TGTGCCAGCAGCGATAACAGGCTATATGGCTACACCTTC	CASSDNRLYGYTF
TRBD1	TRBV12-5	TRBJ1-6	few	TGTGCTAGTGGTTTTGAGGGGGCCACAAATTCACCCCTCCACTTT	CASGFEGATNSPLHF
TRBD1	TRBV10-2	TRBJ1-1	once	TGCGCCAGCAGTGGGACAGGGACTATGAACACTGAAGCTTTCTTT	CASSGTGTMNTEAFF
-	TRBV7-9	TRBJ2-7	-	TGTGCCAGCAGCTCCCCGAGCGCACAGGGATCCTACGAGCAGTACTTC	CASSSPSAQGSYEQYF
TRBD2	TRBV2	TRBJ2-1	-	TGTGCCAGCAGTGAATATGTGACTAGCGGGGGGCCAGCGGATGAGCAGTTCTTC	CASSEYVTSGGPADEQFF
-	TRBV29-1	TRBJ1-2	-	TGCAGCGTTGAAAGGGGTTCGGGCGGCTACACCTTC	CSVERGSGGYTF
TRBD2	TRBV5-4	TRBJ2-7	-	TGTGCCAGCAGGGACGGGACTAGCCTTCCCTACGAGCAGTACTTC	CASRDGTSLPYEQYF
TRBD1	TRBV2	TRBJ1-5	-	TGTGCCAGCAGTTGGACAGGGGGCGGCAATCAGCCCCAGCATTTT	CASSWTGGGNQPQHF
-	TRBV5-6	TRBJ2-5	-	TGTGCCAGCAGCTTGGGACGGGGGACCCAGTACTTC	CASSLGRGTQYF
-	TRBV7-9	TRBJ2-3	-	TGTGCCAGCATCCAGGGTTATAGCACAGATACGCAGTATTTT	CASIQGYSTDTQYF
TRBD1	TRBV5-6	TRBJ1-6	-	TGTGCCAGCAGCTTGGTTGAAGGGGGCGGCTCACCCCTCCACTTT	CASSLVEGGGSPLHF
-	TRBV5-1	TRBJ1-2	-	TGCGCCAGCAGCTTGAGCCAAGCTAACTATGGCTACACCTTC	CASSLSQANYGYTF
TRBD2	TRBV11-2	TRBJ2-7	-	TGTGCCAGCAGCCTTGATCCCGGGACTAACTACGAGCAGTACTTC	CASSLDPGTNYEQYF
TRBD1	TRBV2	TRBJ1-1	-	TGTGCCAGCAGTGGTGAACAGGGGGCTGGGGCTGAAGCTTTCTTT	CASSGEQGAGAEAFF
-	TRBV2	TRBJ2-3	-	TGTGCCAGCATTCTTAAGGGGTTCACAGATACGCAGTATTTT	CASILKGFTDTQYF
-	TRBV27	TRBJ2-7	-	TGTGCCAGCAGTTTATGGGTTGGGGGACAACCGACCGAGCAGTACTTC	CASSLWVGGQPTEQYF
TRBD2	TRBV27	TRBJ2-1	-	TGTGCCAGCAGTTTGGGGGGGTCCCCTAACAATGAGCAGTTCTTC	CASSLGGSPNNEQFF
-	TRBV11-2	TRBJ2-7	few	TGTGCCAGCAGCTTCGCGACCTACGAGCAGTACTTC	CASSFATYEQYF
TRBD1	TRBV2	TRBJ1-2	-	TGTGCCAGCAGTGGTATGGGACAGGGCAATGGCTACACCTTC	CASSGMGQGNGYTF
TRBD1	TRBV18	TRBJ1-2	-	TGTGCCAGCTCAACCACCGGGACAGGGAACGGCTACACCTTC	CASSTTGTGNGYTF
TRBD1	TRBV6-5	TRBJ1-1	-	TGTGCCAGCAGTTATCCAGGGGGCGCATCTGAAGCTTTCTTT	CASSYPGGASEAFF
-	TRBV18	TRBJ1-1	-	TGTGCCAGCTCCCGGACAGCGGACACTGAAGCTTTCTTT	CASSRTADTEAFF
TRBD2	TRBV30	TRBJ2-3	-	TGTGCCTTCCAGCGGGGGCCCACAGATACGCAGTATTTT	CAFQRGPTDTQYF
TRBD1	TRBV7-2	TRBJ2-7	-	TGTGCCAGCAGCCCCCTCGGGACAGGAGCCTACGAGCAGTACTTC	CASSPLGTGAYEQYF
TRBD1	TRBV7-2	TRBJ1-2	few	TGTGCCAGCAGCTACTCCGGGACAGGGGTCTATGGCTACACCTTC	CASSYSGTGVYGYTF
-	TRBV4-3	TRBJ1-6	-	TGCGCCAGCAGCCAAGATCCGTGGAGGCTTAACGGGAATTCACCCCTCCACTTT	CASSQDPWRLNGNSPLHF
TRBD1	TRBV27	TRBJ1-1	-	TGTGCCAGCAGTTTCCACGTAGGACAGGGGGCTTTATTGGACACTGAAGCTTTCTTT	CASSFHVGQGALLDTEAFF
TRBD2	TRBV7-2	TRBJ2-4	-	TGTGCCAGCAGCTTAGTGGTAGCGGGGGGGCATAAGGCCAAAAACATTCAGTACTTC	CASSLVVAGGHKAKNIQYF
TRBD1	TRBV5-1	TRBJ2-6	once	TGCGCCAGCAGCTTGGCCGCCCGGACAGGACAAAACTCTGGGGCCAACGTCCTGACTTTC	CASSLAARTGQNSGANVLTF
TRBD2	TRBV4-1	TRBJ2-4	-	TGCGCCAGCAGTTACGAGCGGGGTCTAGCCAAAAACATTCAGTACTTC	CASSYERGLAKNIQYF
-	TRBV5-1	TRBJ2-7	-	TGCGCCAGCAGCGAGACGGGGAGCTCCTACGAGCAGTACTTC	CASSETGSSYEQYF
TRBD2	TRBV6-1	TRBJ2-5	-	TGTGCCAGCAGTGAAGTCGCGGGGGGGAAAGGGACCCAGTACTTC	CASSEVAGGKGTQYF
TRBD2	TRBV2	TRBJ2-5	-	TGTGCCAGCAGTGAAATGGCTAGCGGGCGAGAGACCCAGTACTTC	CASSEMASGRETQYF
TRBD2	TRBV4-1	TRBJ2-1	once	TGCGCCAGCAGCCTTAGTAGCGGGGCCGACTGGGAGCAGTTCTTC	CASSLSSGADWEQFF
-	TRBV29-1	TRBJ1-4	-	TGCAGCGTGCCTCTCCAGGGGTATAATGAAAAACTGTTTTTT	CSVPLQGYNEKLFF
-	TRBV9	TRBJ1-3	-	TGTGCCAGCAGCTCCAGGGGATCGAGCTCTGGAAACACCATATATTTT	CASSSRGSSSGNTIYF
TRBD2	TRBV7-9	TRBJ2-1	-	TGTGCCAGCAGCTTCTCCCTAGCGGGGGGGCCGGACAATGAGCAGTTCTTC	CASSFSLAGGPDNEQFF
TRBD1	TRBV7-9	TRBJ2-3	-	TGTGCCAGCAGCTTAGCGGCAGGGGGCCTCACAGATACGCAGTATTTT	CASSLAAGGLTDTQYF
-	TRBV25-1	TRBJ2-7	-	TGTGCCAGCAGTGATCCCGGGGAGGTAAAGGGCGAGCAGTACTTC	CASSDPGEVKGEQYF
-	TRBV15	TRBJ2-7	-	TGTGCCACCAGCAGATCCGAAATCGGTCGCGATACCTACGAGCAGTACTTC	CATSRSEIGRDTYEQYF
TRBD1	TRBV5-8	TRBJ1-6	once	TGTGCCAGCAGCTTGCAGACAGGGGGCCACTATAATTCACCCCTCCACTTT	CASSLQTGGHYNSPLHF
-	TRBV6-5	TRBJ1-2	-	TGTGCCAGCAGCCAGGGGAATGGCTACACCTTC	CASSQGNGYTF
-	TRBV7-8	TRBJ2-1	-	TGTGCCAGCAGCTTTCAGGGGTACAATGAGCAGTTCTTC	CASSFQGYNEQFF
-	TRBV7-2	TRBJ2-2	-	TGTGCCAGCAGCGGGGGACACCCGAACACCGGGGAGCTGTTTTTT	CASSGGHPNTGELFF
TRBD1	TRBV4-1	TRBJ2-3	-	TGCGCCAGCAGTCTTAGGACAGGGGCCACAGATACGCAGTATTTT	CASSLRTGATDTQYF
TRBD1	TRBV5-6	TRBJ2-2	-	TGTGCCAGCAGGTCTGACAGGGGGCCCGGGGAGCTGTTTTTT	CASRSDRGPGELFF
-	TRBV6-5	TRBJ2-6	-	TGTGCCAGCAGTTACTCCAGCTCTGGGGCCAACGTCCTGACTTTC	CASSYSSSGANVLTF
-	TRBV5-5	TRBJ2-5	-	TGTGCCAGCAGCTTGAGGATTGTAGGTGGGGGGAAAGAGACCCAGTACTTC	CASSLRIVGGGKETQYF
TRBD1	TRBV6-5	TRBJ2-5	once	TGTGCCAGCAGTTCCCGACAGGGTGCGGACCAAGAGACCCAGTACTTC	CASSSRQGADQETQYF
TRBD1	TRBV10-1	TRBJ1-1	-	TGCGCCAGCAGTGACCCTTCGACAGGGGGGTTTGCGGCTTTCTTT	CASSDPSTGGFAAFF